The 19 T cell receptor beta chains listed next were all sequenced from one sample in a study of T cell clonality in common variable immunodeficiency. Whole-study findings and limits: In common variable immunodeficiency, TCR beta chains reportedly carried fewer deletions and N-nucleotide insertions.

For these receptors, no antigen is known. The method was immunoSEQ multiplex PCR; TCRdb's version includes in-frame clones alone and lacks a portion of them. The sample is made up of tens of thousands of clones, none counted only once. The sequencing input was peripheral blood mononuclear cells. The source is a human donor with common variable immunodeficiency.

The sample holds many counts of this clone. The sequenced fragment ends 3 residues before the CDR3 boundary, so the rest is inferred from the germline J gene. Other nucleotide sequences in the sample specify the same CDR3. This rearrangement joins TRBV19 to TRBJ2-2, with a possible D match to TRBD1 (6 bases). This CDR3 comprises 14 residues. Trimming removed 6 bases at V and 4 bases at J, with 12 bases between. CDR1 is LNHDA and CDR2 is SQIVND in the germline V gene (reference sequence). The CDR3 spells CASRRQGSTGELFF. The DNA read from the CDR3 is TGTGCCAGTAGACGTCAGGGGTCCACCGGGGAG.

This clone has ten or more counts. CDR3 sequence: CASSLVGVETQYF. The CDR3 bases that were read are TGTGCCAGCAGCTTGGTAGGGGTTGAGACC. The V call is TRBV5-4, the J call TRBJ2-5; D perhaps matches TRBD1 (5 bases). The read terminates 3 residues ahead of where the CDR3 ends, so the germline J gene completes it. V lost 0 bases and J lost 5, with 8 bases in between. The length of the CDR3 is 13 residues. From germline, CDR1 is SGHNT and CDR2 YYREEE (reference sequence). The full variable domain, with the rest looked up from reference TRBV5-4 and TRBJ2-5, is ETGVTQSPTHLIKTRGQQVTLRCSSQSGHNTVSWYQQALGQGPQFIFQYYREEENGRGNFPPRFSGLQFPNYSSELNVNALELDDSALYLCASSLVGVETQYFGPGTRLLVL.

This clone came up many times. The read finishes 3 residues shy of the CDR3 end, and the germline J gene is used to complete it. V gene TRBV18 combines with J gene TRBJ1-1; D gene uncertain. CDR1 is KGHSH, CDR2 LQKENI, per germline. This CDR3 region has 13 residues. V lost 3 bases, J lost 1 base, and 6 bases lay in between. The CDR3 here is CASSPNGNTEAFF. CDR3 bases read: TGTGCCAGCTCACCGAACGGGAACACTGAA.

This clone was counted many times. The observed sequence ends 3 residues before the CDR3 terminus, with the missing tail filled in from the germline J gene. The J gene is TRBJ1-1, the V gene TRBV20-1; 7 bases are shared with TRBD1. The V gene's germline CDR1 is DFQATT and CDR2 SNEGSKA (reference sequence). V shed 6 bases, J shed 3 bases, and the junction held 10 bases outside the gene matches. The CDR3 consists of 14 residues. The CDR3 protein is CSAPSLTGDTEAFF. CDR3 DNA, as far as it was read: TGCAGTGCGCCGTCCCTCACAGGGGACACTGAA.

Turning to this clone: The sequenced fragment ends 3 residues before the CDR3 boundary, so the rest is inferred from the germline J gene. The rearrangement joins TRBV6-1 to TRBJ2-5; D remains unclear. The CDR3 runs to 14 residues. With 3 bases removed from V and 0 bases from J, the gap between germline ends came to 8 bases. Looked up from germline, CDR1 is MNHNS and CDR2 is SASEGT. CDR3 in amino acids: CASSDPSYQETQYF. The DNA read from the CDR3 is TGTGCCAGCAGTGATCCCTCGTACCAAGAGACC.

This clone was found a few times. CDR3 amino acids: CASSPIRAGNMNTEAFF. CDR3 DNA, as far as it was read: TGTGCCAGCAGTCCGATTCGGGCAGGGAACATGAACACTGAA. The rearrangement joins TRBV7-6 to TRBJ1-1, with D possibly matching TRBD1 (5 bases). The CDR3 end falls 3 residues outside the read, so it is completed with the germline J gene. From germline, CDR1 is SGHVS and CDR2 FNYEAQ. V dropped 6 bases and J dropped 0 bases, with 20 bases sitting between them. The length of the CDR3 is 17 residues.

A note on this clone: The read ends 3 residues before the CDR3 terminus; that terminus is restored from the germline J gene. The chain combines TRBV11-2 with TRBJ2-2; no clear D. Germline loops: CDR1 SGHAT, CDR2 FQNNGV. This CDR3 region has 14 residues. Trimming left V 5 bases short and J 6 bases short, with 13 bases between. Partial CDR3 DNA: TGTGCCAGCAGCATGTATAGGGCATCCGGGGAG. This gives the protein CASSMYRASGE. The whole CDR3 is CASSMYRASGELFF. Drawing the rest from reference TRBV11-2 and TRBJ2-2, the complete variable domain is EAGVAQSPRYKIIEKRQSVAFWCNPISGHATLYWYQQILGQGPKLLIQFQNNGVVDDSQLPKDRFSAERLKGVDSTLKIQPAKLEDSAVYLCASSMYRASGELFFGEGSRLTVL.

A remark on this clone: The read is 3 residues too short to cover the CDR3 end, so that end is filled in from the germline J gene. This chain links TRBV18 with TRBJ2-4, with 12 bases aligning to TRBD1. Germline trimming cut 6 bases from V and 6 bases from J; bases unmatched to any gene: 6. Germline lookup yields CDR1 KGHSH and CDR2 LQKENI. CDR3 length: 15 residues. The sequenced CDR3 bases are TGTGCCAGCTCCCTCGGGACAGGGGGCTTAAACATT. This codes for CASSLGTGGLNI. The full CDR3 protein is CASSLGTGGLNIQYF. Based on the CDR3 plus reference TRBV18 and TRBJ2-4, the full variable domain is NAGVMQNPRHLVRRRGQEARLRCSPMKGHSHVYWYRQLPEEGLKFMVYLQKENIIDESGMPKERFSAEFPKEGPSILRIQQVVRGDSAAYFCASSLGTGGLNIQYFGAGTRLSVL.

This clone was seen ten or more times. The read comes to an end 3 residues before the CDR3 does, leaving the germline J gene to fill in the end. The V call is TRBV30, the J call TRBJ2-3, with D perhaps TRBD1 (6 bases). The CDR3 contains 13 residues. Trimming shortened V by 2 bases and J by 3 bases, and 9 bases separated the two germline ends. Germline CDR1 GTSNPN, CDR2 SVGIG (reference sequence). Incomplete CDR3 DNA: TGTGCCTGGAGTCCTACAGGGACAGATACG. It encodes CAWSPTGTDT. The complete CDR3 protein is CAWSPTGTDTQYF.

This clone showed up many times. The read comes to an end 3 residues before the CDR3 does, leaving the germline J gene to fill in the end. V and J are TRBV20-1 and TRBJ1-3; 8 nucleotides align to TRBD1. Germline assignment: CDR1 DFQATT and CDR2 SNEGSKA (reference sequence). Trimming cost V 7 bases and J 2 bases; bases outside gene matches: 4. This CDR3 spans 13 amino acids. CDR3 region: CSVTQGAGNTIYF. CDR3 bases read: TGCAGTGTTACACAGGGGGCTGGAAACACC.

This clone was picked up many times. The DNA ends 3 residues before the CDR3 does, and the rest of the CDR3 is filled in from the germline J gene. The J gene is TRBJ1-2, the V gene TRBV5-4; 9 bases align to TRBD1. Germline trimming cut 1 base from V and 5 bases from J; bases unmatched to any gene: 3. CDR3 length equals 14 residues. Germline CDR1 and CDR2: SGHNT and YYREEE (reference sequence). The CDR3 bases that were read are TGTGCCAGCAGCTTGATCGGACAGGGGTATGGC. Translating it yields CASSLIGQGYG. The full CDR3 is CASSLIGQGYGYTF.

This clone was observed many times. The sequence runs out 3 residues before the end of the CDR3; the remainder is reconstructed from the germline J gene. The J gene is TRBJ1-1, the V gene TRBV2; D is uncertain. CDR3 size: 12 residues. Germline V CDR1 and CDR2: SNHLY, FYNNEI. Between the trimmed V and J ends, which lost 8 bases and 4 bases, there was a span of 11 bases. Incomplete CDR3 DNA: TGTGCCAGCTCCGGGTACGGCACTGAA. It encodes CASSGYGTE. The whole CDR3 protein is CASSGYGTEAFF.

There are a few counts of this clone. The CDR3 end is not reached by the read, which stops 3 residues before it; the germline J gene fills it in. The rearrangement links TRBV19 to TRBJ2-3; 8 bases line up with TRBD1. V gave up 3 bases and J gave up 6 bases; unmatched junction bases: 5. Germline assignment: CDR1 LNHDA and CDR2 SQIVND (reference sequence). CDR3 length: 14 amino acids. The DNA read from the CDR3 is TGTGCCAGTAGTATGGCTCAGGGGGCGGATACG. It encodes CASSMAQGADT. The full-length CDR3 reads as CASSMAQGADTQYF. The whole variable domain, remainder taken from reference TRBV19 and TRBJ2-3, is DGGITQSPKYLFRKEGQNVTLSCEQNLNHDAMYWYRQDPGQGLRLIYYSQIVNDFQKGDIAEGYSVSREKKESFPLTVTSAQKNPTAFYLCASSMAQGADTQYFGPGTRLTVL.

At least ten counts were recorded for this clone. The missing CDR3 end, 3 residues past where the read stops, is filled in from the germline J gene. The gene calls are TRBV19 and TRBJ2-1, with TRBD2 identical over 7 bases. Germline values: CDR1 LNHDA, CDR2 SQIVND (reference sequence). Losses at the gene ends were 5 bases for V and 9 bases for J; bases not matched to a gene: 7. CDR3 length: 13 residues. The part of the CDR3 DNA that was read is TGTGCCAGTAGTTACCCGGGACTAACTGAG. It specifies CASSYPGLTE. The full CDR3 is CASSYPGLTEQFF.

This clone was counted between two and nine times. The read terminates 3 residues ahead of where the CDR3 ends, so the germline J gene completes it. The chain uses TRBV7-8 and TRBJ1-5, with TRBD1 matching over 9 bases. The germline CDR1 and CDR2 sequences are SGHVS and FQNEAQ. The CDR3 has 13 residues. The CDR3 spells CASSPDRGIPQHF. Partial CDR3 DNA: TGTGCCAGCAGCCCTGACAGGGGGATACCC.

Points on this clone: The CDR3 end lies 3 residues beyond the end of the read and is filled in from the germline J gene. The V call is TRBV19, the J call TRBJ1-1; tentative D call: TRBD1 (5 bases). CDR1 and CDR2 from the germline V gene are LNHDA and SQIVND (reference sequence). Deletions cut 1 base from V and 5 bases from J, with 20 bases between. The CDR3 length is 17 residues. The DNA read from the CDR3 is TGTGCCAGTAGTATAGGAGGGGCGGGGAACTTGAGAACTGAA. Translation: CASSIGGAGNLRTE. From start to end, the CDR3 is CASSIGGAGNLRTEAFF.

In its sample, this clone was seen a few times. The read gets to within 3 residues of the CDR3 end, and the germline J gene fills in the rest. V gene TRBV7-2 combines with J gene TRBJ2-3, with 8 bases identical to TRBD2. The CDR3 consists of 15 residues. The ends lost 5 bases at V and 4 bases at J; junction bases unmatched: 8. The germline V gene encodes CDR1 SGHTA and CDR2 FQGNSA. CDR3 protein: CASSLLAGGADTQYF. The sequenced part of the CDR3 DNA is TGTGCCAGCAGCCTTCTAGCGGGTGGGGCAGATACG.

The table lists this clone with a few counts. The read gets to within 3 residues of the CDR3 end, and the germline J gene fills in the rest. V and J are TRBV18 and TRBJ1-5, with TRBD1 matching over 8 bases. V was clipped by 3 bases and J by 0 bases; unmatched bases: 1. The CDR3 extends over 15 amino acids. Germline lookup yields CDR1 KGHSH and CDR2 LQKENI. Incomplete CDR3 DNA: TGTGCCAGCTCACCGACAGGGGATAGCAATCAGCCC. This codes for CASSPTGDSNQP. The whole CDR3 protein reads CASSPTGDSNQPQHF.

About this clone itself: The read finishes 3 residues shy of the CDR3 end, and the germline J gene is used to complete it. V and J are TRBV18 and TRBJ2-1, with D perhaps matching TRBD2 (6 bases). Trimming took 2 bases from V and 1 from J, leaving 12 bases between them. CDR3 length: 16 amino acids. Germline values: CDR1 KGHSH, CDR2 LQKENI. The CDR3 sequence: CASSPSAGLSYNEQFF. The CDR3 bases that were read are TGTGCCAGCTCACCATCTGCGGGGCTGTCCTACAATGAG. Drawing the rest from reference TRBV18 and TRBJ2-1, the complete variable domain is NAGVMQNPRHLVRRRGQEARLRCSPMKGHSHVYWYRQLPEEGLKFMVYLQKENIIDESGMPKERFSAEFPKEGPSILRIQQVVRGDSAAYFCASSPSAGLSYNEQFFGPGTRLTVL.